Listed below are T cell receptor beta chains from one sample, sequenced in a study of blood T cell repertoires in COVID-19. The repertoire was sequenced with immunoSEQ multiplex PCR; TCRdb's copy has only in-frame clones and lacks some. In the table there are nearly 250,000 clones, over 80% of which are singletons. The specimen sequenced was PBMCs or T cells enriched from blood (not recorded which). The source is a man aged 50 or older who had been exposed to COVID-19. Each CDR3 is given with its conserved first and last residue. D genes are given only for firm matches. Size values are once, few and many counts, or a class for expanded clones, and some rows have none.

- TRBD1 TRBJ1-2 TRBV4-2 TGTGCCAGCAGCACACAGGGGGCGGACTATGGCTACACCTTC CASSTQGADYGYTF
- TRBD1 TRBJ1-6 TRBV28 TGTGCCAGCACTCCCGGGACAGGTCTTAATTCACCCCTCCACTTT CASTPGTGLNSPLHF
- - TRBJ1-5 TRBV10-3 TGTGCCATCAGTGACTCTACAGCCCATCAGCCCCAGCATTTT CAISDSTAHQPQHF
- - TRBJ2-6 TRBV4-2 TGTGCCAGCAGCCAAGGGGAAGCGGAGAGTGGGGCCAACGTCCTGACTTTC CASSQGEAESGANVLTF
few - TRBJ2-1 TRBV28 TGTGCCAGCAGTCCCCCGGTCGGGGAGCATGAGCAGTTCTTC CASSPPVGEHEQFF
- - TRBJ2-5 TRBV7-9 TGTGCCAGCAGCAGGTATGACAGGTTCCAAGAGACCCAGTACTTC CASSRYDRFQETQYF
- - TRBJ1-5 TRBV7-9 TGTGCCAGAAGCGCGGGTGAGCCCCAGCATTTT CARSAGEPQHF
- - TRBJ2-1 TRBV24-1 TGTGCCACCAGTGATTTTGGCGGAAGCTCCTACAATGAGCAGTTCTTC CATSDFGGSSYNEQFF
- TRBD2 TRBJ2-3 TRBV10-1 TGCGCCAGCAGTGAGAGGTTAAGGGCTAGCGGAGATACGCAGTATTTT CASSERLRASGDTQYF
- - TRBJ1-3 TRBV6-5 TGTGCCAGCAGACAGGGTTACTCTGGAAACACCATATATTTT CASRQGYSGNTIYF
- - TRBJ2-4 TRBV28 TGTGCCAGCTCACCAGAGGTCAAAAACATTCAGTACTTC CASSPEVKNIQYF
- - TRBJ2-1 TRBV11-2 TGTGCCAGCAGCTTTAGGCGGCTGTTCTTC CASSFRRLFF
- - TRBJ1-5 TRBV15 TGTGCCACCAGCAGAGGCAGGGAATATCAGCCCCAGCATTTT CATSRGREYQPQHF
- - TRBJ1-2 TRBV5-1 TGCGCCAGCAGCTTGGACAGGGTATATGGCTACACCTTC CASSLDRVYGYTF
few - TRBJ1-1 TRBV5-4 TGTGCCAGCAGCACCCAGAGAGGACAGATGAACACTGAAGCTTTCTTT CASSTQRGQMNTEAFF
- - TRBJ2-1 TRBV7-9 TGTGCCAGCAGCTCGACCGGGGTTGTTGAGCAGTTCTTC CASSSTGVVEQFF
once TRBD1 TRBJ1-1 TRBV6-5 TGTGCCAGCAGTTACTCGGGACAGGATTATGAAGCTTTCTTT CASSYSGQDYEAFF
- TRBD1 TRBJ1-5 TRBV19 TGTGCCAGTAGTACCCGGACAGGGATATATAGCAATCAGCCCCAGCATTTT CASSTRTGIYSNQPQHF
- - TRBJ1-1 TRBV28 TGTGCCAGCAGTTTGGGGTGGGGCCGTGACACTGAAGCTTTCTTT CASSLGWGRDTEAFF
- TRBD2 TRBJ2-2 TRBV11-3 TGTGCCAGCAGCTTCAGGACTAGCGGGAGCTCGGTTCGCACCGGGGAGCTGTTTTTT CASSFRTSGSSVRTGELFF
- - TRBJ1-5 TRBV4-2 TGTGCCAGCAGCCAAGTCCCGGGATCTGGGTATCAGCCCCAGCATTTT CASSQVPGSGYQPQHF
- - TRBJ1-2 TRBV28 TGTGCCAGCAGTCCCCCAGGGTCAGGGTATGGCTACACCTTC CASSPPGSGYGYTF
- - TRBJ2-6 TRBV2 TGTGCCAGCACCCAGGGTCCGGGGGCCAACGTCCTGACTTTC CASTQGPGANVLTF
- - TRBJ2-5 TRBV18 TGTGCCAGCTCCCCGGGACTTCAAGAGACCCAGTACTTC CASSPGLQETQYF
- - TRBJ1-5 TRBV2 TGTGCCAGCAGGTACAGGGCTAATAGCAATCAGCCCCAGCATTTT CASRYRANSNQPQHF
- - TRBJ1-1 TRBV29-1 TGCAGCGTCTCCTTTGTGGTGAGGACTGAAGCTTTCTTT CSVSFVVRTEAFF
- TRBD1 TRBJ2-3 TRBV7-9 TGTGCCAGCGGGACAGGGTGGTACACAGATACGCAGTATTTT CASGTGWYTDTQYF
- - TRBJ1-2 TRBV2 TGTGCCAGCAGTGATCCGGGAGATGGCTACACCTTC CASSDPGDGYTF
- - TRBJ2-5 TRBV4-1 TGCGCCAGCAGCCAAGATTTCGCGACAGCACAAGAGACCCAGTACTTC CASSQDFATAQETQYF
- TRBD1 TRBJ1-2 TRBV9 TGTGCCAGCAGCACATCTAGGACAGGAGACTATGGCTACACCTTC CASSTSRTGDYGYTF
- TRBD1 TRBJ1-2 TRBV27 TGTGCCAGCAGAGGACAGGGGCGCTATGGCTACACCTTC CASRGQGRYGYTF
- TRBD1 TRBJ2-2 TRBV28 TGTGCCAGCAGTTTTGGTGCAGGGGGCACCGGGGAGCTGTTTTTT CASSFGAGGTGELFF
- TRBD1 TRBJ2-3 TRBV10-2 TGCGCCAGCAGTGCCTGGGACAGGGGGGGCACAGATACGCAGTATTTT CASSAWDRGGTDTQYF
once TRBD1 TRBJ1-6 TRBV20-1 TGCAGCACAGGGGGAGTTTCACCCCTCCACTTT CSTGGVSPLHF
- TRBD1 TRBJ2-7 TRBV12-3/TRBV12-4 TGTGCCAGCAGTTTATCCGGACAGGTCTACTTC CASSLSGQVYF
few - TRBJ1-1 TRBV5-5 TGTGCCAGCAGCTTGTTCTCGAACACTGAAGCTTTCTTT CASSLFSNTEAFF
- - TRBJ1-5 TRBV18 TGTGCCAGCTCACCGGGCAGTCATAGCAATCAGCCCCAGCATTTT CASSPGSHSNQPQHF
- TRBD2 TRBJ2-1 TRBV18 TGTGCCAGCTCAACTAGCGGGAGTGGGTCCTACAATGAGCAGTTCTTC CASSTSGSGSYNEQFF
- - TRBJ1-1 TRBV6-5 TGTGCCAGCAGTTACTCGCGGGGAGGGGACACTGAAGCTTTCTTT CASSYSRGGDTEAFF
- TRBD1 TRBJ1-2 TRBV28 TGTGCCAGCAGGGGGACAGGGGGAGGCTATGGCTACACCTTC CASRGTGGGYGYTF
many - TRBJ2-1 TRBV11-1 TGTGCCAGCAGCTTCTACTCTGAGCAGTTCTTC CASSFYSEQFF
once TRBD2 TRBJ2-1 TRBV6-5 TGTGCCAGCAGTAAGGATCACGGGAGGAATGAGCAGTTCTTC CASSKDHGRNEQFF
- - TRBJ2-3 TRBV9 TGTGCCAGCACCCCTACCTCGCCAGGCTCGGGAACAGATACGCAGTATTTT CASTPTSPGSGTDTQYF
- - TRBJ2-4 TRBV18 TGTGCCAGCTCACCACGAGGGTGGGAAAACATTCAGTACTTC CASSPRGWENIQYF
- - TRBJ1-1 TRBV2 TGTGCCAGCAGTTCAGGGCGTTGGGACACTGAAGCTTTCTTT CASSSGRWDTEAFF
- - TRBJ1-6 TRBV30 TGTGCCTGGAGTGTAGGAGGCTCACCCCTCCACTTT CAWSVGGSPLHF
many TRBD2 TRBJ2-1 TRBV28 TGTGCGTCGGTTCGACTAGCGGGAGTCTATGAGCAGTTCTTC CASVRLAGVYEQFF
- TRBD1 TRBJ1-2 TRBV5-6 TGTGCCAGCAGCACGACCGGGACAGGGAGAAGTGGCTACACCTTC CASSTTGTGRSGYTF
- TRBD1 TRBJ1-1 TRBV30 TGTGCCTTCCACCGGGACAGGAACACTGAAGCTTTCTTT CAFHRDRNTEAFF
- - TRBJ2-1 TRBV11-2 TGTGCCAGCAGACGAGGACTACCTAGCTACAATGAGCAGTTCTTC CASRRGLPSYNEQFF
- TRBD2 TRBJ2-1 TRBV5-4 TGTGCCAGCAGCTTGGATCCAGCGGGAGGGCACAATGAGCAGTTCTTC CASSLDPAGGHNEQFF